This T cell receptor (beta chain) is drawn from a study of OX40 agonist ivuxolimab in advanced cancers. Across the whole study: It was ivuxolimab, an agonistic anti-OX40 (CD134) antibody, that patients were treated with. With a range of about 20 to 79, age averaged approximately 54 years, and 65% to 90% were male.

CDR3 length: 14 amino acids. Germline V gene lookup returns CDR1 SEHNR and CDR2 FQNEAQ (reference sequence). V shed 1 base and J shed 7 bases, with 11 bases lying between them. Clones were sequenced by immunoSEQ multiplex PCR, and TCRdb holds only the in-frame ones, with some missing. The table lists more than 55,000 clones, 92% of them singletons. The sequenced sample was CD4+ or CD8+ T cells sorted from blood, obtained in a trial of the OX40 agonist ivuxolimab. This chain connects TRBV7-9 to TRBJ2-1; D is perhaps TRBD1 (6 bases). The sequence came from an adult with an advanced solid tumor such as melanoma, head and neck, liver or kidney cancer. In nucleotides, the CDR3 is TGTGCCAGCAGCTTAGGGGGGCTGTGGAATGAGCAGTTCTTC. Amino acid sequence: CASSLGGLWNEQFF.